This TCR beta chain stems from a study of T cells in Graves' hyperthyroidism and ophthalmopathy. There were TCR beta CDR3 regions amplified from RNA transcripts. Primed by the HTBI set, a first-round RT-PCR was run on the TCR CDR3. TCRdb redid the calling of the multiplex PCR reads with MiXCR, one entry per CDR3 protein. The repertoire holds approximately 510,000 distinct CDR3 sequences, 46% seen once, with 44% in the top ten. The CDR3 has 17 amino acids. The V gene lost 0 bases and the J gene lost 0 bases, with 15 bases spanning the gap. General study findings and limits: Ophthalmopathy onset followed model prediction by a median approximately 7 months. Most thyroid-expanded clonotypes above 0.001 were also found in blood.

Not enrolled were patients with uncontrolled infection, other autoimmune disease, pregnancy or lactation. Diagnosis relied on clinical symptoms, serum thyroxine and TRAb, thyroid ultrasound and orbital computed tomography. As concerns this clonotype: Its matching antigen is unknown.

This sequence joins TRBV12-3 or TRBV12-4 and TRBJ2-7, with D unclear. Material for sequencing was peripheral blood or thyroid tissue (not recorded which). The receptor was isolated from an adult woman with Graves' disease, either hyperthyroidism or ophthalmopathy (not recorded which). The CDR3 DNA sequence: TGTGCCAGCAGTTTAGCCCTACTCAGGCGACGCTCCTACGAGCAGTACTTC. Translation gives CASSLALLRRRSYEQYF.